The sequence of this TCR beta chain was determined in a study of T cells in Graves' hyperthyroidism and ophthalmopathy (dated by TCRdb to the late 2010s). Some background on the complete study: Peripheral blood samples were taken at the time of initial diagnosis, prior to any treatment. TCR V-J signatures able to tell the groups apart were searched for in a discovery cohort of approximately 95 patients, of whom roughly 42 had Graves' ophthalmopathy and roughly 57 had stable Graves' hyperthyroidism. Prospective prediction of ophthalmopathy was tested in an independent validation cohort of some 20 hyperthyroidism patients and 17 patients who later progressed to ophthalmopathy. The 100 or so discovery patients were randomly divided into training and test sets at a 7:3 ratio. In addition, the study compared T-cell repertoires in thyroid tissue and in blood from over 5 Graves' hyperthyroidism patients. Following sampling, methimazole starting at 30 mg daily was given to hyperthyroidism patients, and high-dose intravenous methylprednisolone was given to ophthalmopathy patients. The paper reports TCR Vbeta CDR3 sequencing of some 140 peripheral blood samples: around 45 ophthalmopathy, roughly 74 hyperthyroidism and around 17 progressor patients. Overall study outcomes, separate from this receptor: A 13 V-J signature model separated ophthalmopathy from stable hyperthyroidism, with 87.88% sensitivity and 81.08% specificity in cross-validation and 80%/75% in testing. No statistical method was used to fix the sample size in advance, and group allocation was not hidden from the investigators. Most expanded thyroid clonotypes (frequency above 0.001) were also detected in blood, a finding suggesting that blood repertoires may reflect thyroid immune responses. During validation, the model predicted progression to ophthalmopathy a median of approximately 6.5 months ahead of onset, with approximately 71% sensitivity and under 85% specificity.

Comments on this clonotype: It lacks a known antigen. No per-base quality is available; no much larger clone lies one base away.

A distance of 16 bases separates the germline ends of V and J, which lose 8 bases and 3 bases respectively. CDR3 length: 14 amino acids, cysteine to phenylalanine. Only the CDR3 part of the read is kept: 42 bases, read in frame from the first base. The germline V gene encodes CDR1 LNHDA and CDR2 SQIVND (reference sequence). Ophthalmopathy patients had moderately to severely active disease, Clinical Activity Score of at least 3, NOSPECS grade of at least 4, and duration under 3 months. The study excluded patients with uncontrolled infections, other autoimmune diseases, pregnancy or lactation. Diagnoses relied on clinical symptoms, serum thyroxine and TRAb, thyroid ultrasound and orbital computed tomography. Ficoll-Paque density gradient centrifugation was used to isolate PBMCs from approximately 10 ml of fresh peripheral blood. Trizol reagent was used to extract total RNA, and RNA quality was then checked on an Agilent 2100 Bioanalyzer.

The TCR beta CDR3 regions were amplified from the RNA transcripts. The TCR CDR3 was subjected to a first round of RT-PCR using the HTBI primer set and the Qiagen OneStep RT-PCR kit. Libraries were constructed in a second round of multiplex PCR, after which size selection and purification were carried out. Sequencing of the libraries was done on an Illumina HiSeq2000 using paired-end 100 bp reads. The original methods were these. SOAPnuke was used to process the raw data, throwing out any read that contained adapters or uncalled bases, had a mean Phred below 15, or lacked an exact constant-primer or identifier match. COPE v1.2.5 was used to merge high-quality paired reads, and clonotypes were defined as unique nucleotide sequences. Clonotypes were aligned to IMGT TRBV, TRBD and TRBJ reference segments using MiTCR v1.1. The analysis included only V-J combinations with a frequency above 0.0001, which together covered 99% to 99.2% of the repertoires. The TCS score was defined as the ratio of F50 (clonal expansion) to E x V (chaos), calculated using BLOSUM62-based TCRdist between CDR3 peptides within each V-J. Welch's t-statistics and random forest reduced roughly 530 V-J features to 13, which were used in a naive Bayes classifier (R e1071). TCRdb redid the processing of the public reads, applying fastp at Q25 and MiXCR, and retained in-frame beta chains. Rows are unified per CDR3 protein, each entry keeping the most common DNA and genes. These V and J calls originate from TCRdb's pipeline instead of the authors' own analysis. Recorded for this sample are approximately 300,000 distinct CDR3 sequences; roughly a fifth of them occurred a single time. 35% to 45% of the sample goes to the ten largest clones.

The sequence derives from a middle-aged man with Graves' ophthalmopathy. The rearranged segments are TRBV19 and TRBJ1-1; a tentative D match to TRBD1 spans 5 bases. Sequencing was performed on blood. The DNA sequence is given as TGTGCCAGTGGTGGCGGGGGTACGTACACTGAAGCTTTCTTT. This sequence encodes CASGGGGTYTEAFF.